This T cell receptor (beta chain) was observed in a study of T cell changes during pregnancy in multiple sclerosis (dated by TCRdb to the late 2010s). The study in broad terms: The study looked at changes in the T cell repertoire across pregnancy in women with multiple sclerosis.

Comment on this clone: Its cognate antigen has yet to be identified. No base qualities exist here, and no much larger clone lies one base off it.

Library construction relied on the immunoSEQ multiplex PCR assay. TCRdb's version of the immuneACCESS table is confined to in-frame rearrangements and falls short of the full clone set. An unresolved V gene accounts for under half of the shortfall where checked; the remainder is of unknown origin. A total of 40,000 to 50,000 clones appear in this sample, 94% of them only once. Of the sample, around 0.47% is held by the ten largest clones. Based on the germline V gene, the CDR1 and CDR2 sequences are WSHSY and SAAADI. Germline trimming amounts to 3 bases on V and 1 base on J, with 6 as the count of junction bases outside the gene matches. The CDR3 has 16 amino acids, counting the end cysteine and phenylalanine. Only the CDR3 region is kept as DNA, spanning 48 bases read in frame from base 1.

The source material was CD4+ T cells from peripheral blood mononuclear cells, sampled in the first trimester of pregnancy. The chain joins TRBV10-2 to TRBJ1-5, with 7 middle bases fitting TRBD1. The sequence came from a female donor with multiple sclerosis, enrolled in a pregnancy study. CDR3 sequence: CASSEPGGSSNQPQHF. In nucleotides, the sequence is TGCGCCAGCAGTGAACCAGGGGGGTCGAGCAATCAGCCCCAGCATTTT.